This passage covers 31 T cell receptor beta chains from one sample sequenced in a study of blood T cell repertoires in COVID-19. The protocol was immunoSEQ multiplex PCR, while the TCRdb copy is restricted to in-frame clones and leaves out a portion. The sample carries fewer than 110,000 clones, less than 85% recorded once. The source material was peripheral blood. The receptors come from a woman in her sixties or seventies with active or convalescent COVID-19.

There are a few counts of this clone. The chain employs TRBV7-8 and TRBJ1-5; D is uncertain. The CDR3 spans 13 residues. Germline lookup yields CDR1 SGHVS and CDR2 FQNEAQ. The V gene lost 3 bases and the J gene lost 4 bases, with 7 bases spanning the gap. CDR3 DNA sequence: TGTGCCAGCAGCTTTCTCAGGAATCAGCCCCAGCATTTT. Amino acid sequence: CASSFLRNQPQHF. Full variable domain (remainder filled in from reference TRBV7-8 and TRBJ1-5): GAGVSQSPRYKVAKRGQDVALRCDPISGHVSLFWYQQALGQGPEFLTYFQNEAQLDKSGLPSDRFFAERPEGSVSTLKIQRTQQEDSAVYLCASSFLRNQPQHFGDGTRLSIL.

V and J are TRBV28 and TRBJ1-5; 7 bases are shared with TRBD1. Germline trimming cut 4 bases from V and 4 bases from J; bases unmatched to any gene: 7. Germline V lookup: CDR1 MDHEN, CDR2 SYDVKM. CDR3 length: 15 residues. The CDR3 loop reads CASSSLDRPNQPQHF. CDR3 sequence (DNA): TGTGCCAGCAGTTCATTGGACAGGCCTAATCAGCCCCAGCATTTT.

As for this clone: At one of its ends the junction is not consistent with the germline gene, which may arise from a read error. J is TRBJ1-5 and V is TRBV2, with a weak D call TRBD1 (6 bases). Germline CDR1 reads SNHLY; CDR2 reads FYNNEI. This CDR3 has 15 residues. The CDR3 DNA reads as TGTGCCAGCAGCGAAGGGACATTCGGCAATCAGCCCCAGCATTTT. This sequence encodes CASSEGTFGNQPQHF.

This clone was seen a handful of times. The chain combines TRBV5-1 with TRBJ1-1, with D possibly being TRBD1 (5 bases). Germline V lookup: CDR1 SGHRS, CDR2 YFSETQ. The CDR3 loop spans 12 amino acids. Trimming removed 1 base at V and 4 bases at J, with 5 bases between. The DNA of the CDR3 is TGCGCCAGCAGCTTGAGGGGCACTGAAGCTTTCTTT. Translation: CASSLRGTEAFF.

Notes on this clone: The junction and the germline gene differ at one end; a read error may be behind it. The chain has TRBV4-1 and TRBJ1-2; the match to TRBD1 covers 7 bases. The germline CDR1 and CDR2 sequences are MGHRA and YSYEKL. The CDR3 extends over 16 amino acids. CDR3 DNA: TGCGCCAGCAGCAAAGAGGGTGGAGGGGGCTGGGATGGCTACACCTTC. It encodes CASSKEGGGGWDGYTF.

The chain has TRBV18 and TRBJ2-7; 7 nucleotides agree with TRBD2. Germline V gene sequence: CDR1 KGHSH, CDR2 LQKENI. V dropped 6 bases and J dropped 2; count of bases not matched to a gene: 7. The CDR3 length is 14 residues. The CDR3 protein is CASSLGRGTYEQYF. The CDR3 DNA is TGTGCCAGCTCCCTCGGGCGGGGGACCTACGAGCAGTACTTC. Combining the CDR3 with reference TRBV18 and TRBJ2-7 gives the whole variable domain NAGVMQNPRHLVRRRGQEARLRCSPMKGHSHVYWYRQLPEEGLKFMVYLQKENIIDESGMPKERFSAEFPKEGPSILRIQQVVRGDSAAYFCASSLGRGTYEQYFGPGTRLTVT.

The chain has TRBV2 and TRBJ1-4; 7 nucleotides line up with TRBD1. Looked up from germline, CDR1 is SNHLY and CDR2 is FYNNEI. V was pared by 6 bases and J by 5 bases, with 9 bases of the junction left unmatched. The CDR3 has 15 amino acids. The CDR3 reads CASRGTAALNEKLFF. As DNA, the CDR3 is TGTGCCAGCAGGGGGACAGCCGCTTTAAATGAAAAACTGTTTTTT.

This chain connects TRBV2 to TRBJ2-3; TRBD2 agrees at 9 bases. V trimming: 6 bases; J trimming: 3 bases; junction bases outside the gene matches: 7. This CDR3 contains 15 residues. CDR1 and CDR2 (germline): SNHLY, FYNNEI. The CDR3 protein is CASSMMTSGTDTQYF. The CDR3 nucleotides are TGTGCCAGCAGCATGATGACTAGCGGTACAGATACGCAGTATTTT.

This sequence joins TRBV5-1 and TRBJ2-5, with 7 bases matching TRBD2. Germline V gene data show CDR1 as SGHRS and CDR2 as YFSETQ. The CDR3 consists of 13 residues. The V segment lost 9 bases and the J segment 2 bases; nucleotides outside the gene matches: 7. CDR3 in amino acids: CATSSGPQETQYF. CDR3 sequence (DNA): TGCGCCACCTCTAGCGGCCCTCAAGAGACCCAGTACTTC.

This clone has only one observation. This sequence joins TRBV7-8 and TRBJ2-7; TRBD2 matches at 10 bases. V shed 1 base and J 6 bases; nucleotides not matched to a gene: 9. This CDR3 has 16 residues. Germline V lookup: CDR1 SGHVS, CDR2 FQNEAQ. The CDR3 DNA sequence: TGTGCCAGCAGCTTAGTGGGGACTAGCGTTGCTCTCGAGCAGTACTTC. This codes for CASSLVGTSVALEQYF.

This clone has just one count. The chain joins TRBV5-5 to TRBJ1-1; 9 nucleotides agree with TRBD1. Germline loops: CDR1 SGHKS, CDR2 YYEKEE (reference sequence). The length of the CDR3 is 15 residues. V lost 3 bases to trimming and J lost 5 bases; unmatched junction nucleotides: 8. The DNA for the CDR3 is TGTGCCAGCAGCTCGCCGGGACAGGGAAAAACTGAAGCTTTCTTT. The encoded protein is CASSSPGQGKTEAFF.

This clone appeared once. The rearrangement uses TRBV2 and TRBJ1-3; 7 bases are a match to TRBD1. The CDR3 spans 15 residues. Germline V gives CDR1 SNHLY, CDR2 FYNNEI. V shed 3 bases and J 2 bases; nucleotides not matched to a gene: 4. The CDR3 loop reads CASSDQGGTGNTIYF. The CDR3 coding sequence is TGTGCCAGCAGTGATCAGGGGGGAACTGGAAACACCATATATTTT.

The chain has TRBV4-2 and TRBJ2-7, with 10 bases lining up with TRBD2. CDR1 is LGHNA and CDR2 is YNFKEQ in the germline V gene. CDR3 size: 16 residues. V lost 1 base to trimming and J lost 0 bases; unmatched junction nucleotides: 3. CDR3 nucleotides: TGTGCCAGCAGCCAAGTAGCGGGGGGTGTCTCCTACGAGCAGTACTTC. Its protein product is CASSQVAGGVSYEQYF.

The chain uses TRBV10-3 and TRBJ1-2; 10 bases fit TRBD1. The CDR3 loop spans 15 amino acids. The ends lost 4 bases at V and 3 bases at J; junction bases unmatched: 5. Germline CDR1 ENHRY, CDR2 SYGVKD. For the CDR3, the DNA is TGTGCCATCAGTGGGGACAGGGGAGGGGACTATGGCTACACCTTC. This codes for CAISGDRGGDYGYTF.

The gene calls are TRBV28 and TRBJ2-1; 13 bases are a match to TRBD2. Trimming took 1 base from V and 3 from J; bases not matched to a gene: 6. The CDR3 length is 18 residues. Germline loops: CDR1 MDHEN, CDR2 SYDVKM. CDR3 nucleotides: TGTGCCAGCAGTTTATTACTAGCGGGAGGGCCGGGCTACAATGAGCAGTTCTTC. It is translated as CASSLLLAGGPGYNEQFF.

The genes are TRBV7-8 and TRBJ1-2, with TRBD1 matching 7 bases. Germline V CDR1 and CDR2: SGHVS, FQNEAQ. The CDR3 sequence is 12 residues long. V lost 5 bases and J lost 8; bases outside the gene matches: 5. CDR3 loop: CASSQTGKGYTF. CDR3 nucleotides: TGTGCCAGCAGCCAGACAGGGAAGGGCTACACCTTC. The variable domain in full, with the rest retrieved from reference TRBV7-8 and TRBJ1-2, is GAGVSQSPRYKVAKRGQDVALRCDPISGHVSLFWYQQALGQGPEFLTYFQNEAQLDKSGLPSDRFFAERPEGSVSTLKIQRTQQEDSAVYLCASSQTGKGYTFGSGTRLTVV.

This CDR3 reads CASSRGQGSYGYTF. The DNA for the CDR3 is TGTGCCAGCAGTCGGGGACAGGGGAGTTATGGCTACACCTTC. The chain joins TRBV28 to TRBJ1-2, with 10 nucleotides matching TRBD1. Per germline, CDR1 MDHEN and CDR2 SYDVKM. The V segment lost 5 bases and the J segment 5 bases; nucleotides outside the gene matches: 5. The CDR3 sequence is 14 residues long.

CDR3 protein: CASSYLGGASYNEQFF. CDR3 coding DNA: TGTGCCAGCAGTTACCTTGGGGGGGCCTCCTACAATGAGCAGTTCTTC. The gene calls are TRBV6-2 or TRBV6-3 and TRBJ2-1; a weak D match, TRBD2 (7 bases). The V end was cut by 2 bases, the J end by 0 bases, with 11 bases between. This CDR3 is built from 16 residues. The V gene's germline CDR1 is MNHEY and CDR2 SVGEGT.

This chain links TRBV11-1 with TRBJ2-7; possibly TRBD1 for D (5 bases). Germline V lookup: CDR1 SGHAT, CDR2 FQDESV (reference sequence). Trimming took 1 base from V and 3 from J, leaving 13 bases between them. The CDR3 length is 15 residues. As DNA, the CDR3 is TGTGCCAGCAGCTTAGGGCAGGGAACCCTCTACGAGCAGTACTTC. Amino acids: CASSLGQGTLYEQYF.

The V and J genes are TRBV12-3 or TRBV12-4 and TRBJ1-1; no firm D call. The V gene lost 3 bases and the J gene lost 1 base, with 6 bases spanning the gap. This CDR3 spans 13 amino acids. The CDR3 reads CASSLGRNTEAFF. In DNA form, the CDR3 reads TGTGCCAGCAGTTTGGGCAGGAACACTGAAGCTTTCTTT.

The chain couples TRBV11-3 to TRBJ2-5, with TRBD2 identical over 8 bases. The CDR3 runs 16 residues. The germline CDR1 and CDR2 sequences are SGHNT and YENEEA. V shed 1 base, J shed 1 base, and the junction held 5 bases outside the gene matches. The CDR3 sequence is CASSLGSGGSQETQYF. CDR3 in DNA: TGTGCCAGCAGCTTAGGCAGCGGGGGAAGCCAAGAGACCCAGTACTTC. The whole variable domain, filled in from reference TRBV11-3 and TRBJ2-5, reads EAGVVQSPRYKIIEKKQPVAFWCNPISGHNTLYWYLQNLGQGPELLIRYENEEAVDDSQLPKDRFSAERLKGVDSTLKIQPAELGDSAVYLCASSLGSGGSQETQYFGPGTRLLVL.

This chain links TRBV6-1 with TRBJ2-5; weak D call: TRBD1 (6 bases). Trimming took off 1 base at V and 3 bases at J, with 9 bases between the two ends. The germline CDR1 and CDR2 sequences are MNHNS and SASEGT. CDR3 length: 14 residues. The CDR3 nucleotides are TGTGCCAGCAGTGAAGTAACAGGGAAAGAGACCCAGTACTTC. Its protein product is CASSEVTGKETQYF.

The J gene is TRBJ2-7, the V gene TRBV11-2; 8 bases match TRBD2. The germline gives CDR1 SGHAT, CDR2 FQNNGV. Trimming removed 5 bases from V and 0 bases from J; junction bases left unmatched: 9. This CDR3 spans 16 amino acids. Here the CDR3 DNA reads TGTGCCAGCAGCCAGCGGGAGAAGGGTTTCTCCTACGAGCAGTACTTC. It translates to CASSQREKGFSYEQYF.

The rearrangement links TRBV11-2 to TRBJ1-1, with D uncertain. CDR3 length: 12 residues. The germline CDR1 and CDR2 sequences are SGHAT and FQNNGV. V dropped 2 bases and J dropped 2 bases, with 3 bases sitting between them. CDR3 loop: CASSLRNTEAFF. CDR3 bases: TGTGCCAGCAGCTTACGTAACACTGAAGCTTTCTTT.

This chain joins TRBV28 and TRBJ2-1; TRBD2 matches 9 bases. The length of the CDR3 is 13 residues. Germline V gives CDR1 MDHEN, CDR2 SYDVKM. V trimming: 6 bases; J trimming: 7 bases; junction bases outside the gene matches: 4. CDR3 loop: CASRLAGKNEQFF. Written as DNA, the CDR3 is TGTGCCAGCAGGCTAGCGGGAAAAAATGAGCAGTTCTTC.

This clone was counted only a few times. The genes are TRBV5-1 and TRBJ2-7, with TRBD2 as a possible D gene (5 bases). This CDR3 is 14 amino acids long. The germline gives CDR1 SGHRS, CDR2 YFSETQ. V was shortened by 0 bases and J by 3 bases, with 10 bases between the two germline ends. The CDR3 coding sequence is TGCGCCAGCAGCTTGGTAGCGACCTACTACGAGCAGTACTTC. This encodes CASSLVATYYEQYF.

The CDR3 reads CASSRDSNEKLFF. Here the CDR3 DNA reads TGTGCCAGCTCACGGGACAGTAATGAAAAACTGTTTTTT. The chain carries TRBV18 and TRBJ1-4; TRBD1 matches 7 bases. Germline V gives CDR1 KGHSH, CDR2 LQKENI. The CDR3 consists of 13 residues. Germline trimming cut 4 bases from V and 4 bases from J; bases unmatched to any gene: 0. Looking up the rest from reference TRBV18 and TRBJ1-4 gives the full variable domain: NAGVMQNPRHLVRRRGQEARLRCSPMKGHSHVYWYRQLPEEGLKFMVYLQKENIIDESGMPKERFSAEFPKEGPSILRIQQVVRGDSAAYFCASSRDSNEKLFFGSGTQLSVL.

This chain links TRBV4-2 with TRBJ2-6, with a weak D call TRBD1 (5 bases). Germline lookup yields CDR1 LGHNA and CDR2 YNFKEQ. The CDR3 covers 15 residues. Trimming stripped 3 bases from V and 4 bases from J, with 10 bases between. CDR3 coding DNA: TGTGCCAGCAGCCATGACAGTTCCGGGGCCAACGTCCTGACTTTC. Its translation is CASSHDSSGANVLTF.

The chain links TRBV18 to TRBJ1-2; D gene unclear. This CDR3 spans 16 amino acids. Germline CDR1 is KGHSH and CDR2 is LQKENI. V was pared by 0 bases and J by 4 bases, with 15 bases between. The CDR3 DNA is TGTGCCAGCTCACCACCCTCTAGCAGGCCCCCCTATGGCTACACCTTC. Protein product: CASSPPSSRPPYGYTF.

The CDR3 sequence: CASSFSGLAGAYQETQYF. For the CDR3, the DNA is TGCGCCAGCAGCTTCTCGGGACTAGCGGGAGCTTACCAAGAGACCCAGTACTTC. The genes are TRBV5-1 and TRBJ2-5; 14 bases line up with TRBD2. The CDR3 totals 18 residues. V lost 2 bases, J lost 0 bases, and 6 bases stayed unmatched. The germline V gene has CDR1 SGHRS and CDR2 YFSETQ.

The J gene is TRBJ2-2, the V gene TRBV2; D is uncertain. V gave up 3 bases and J gave up 0 bases, with 5 bases separating them. The CDR3 length is 14 residues. The germline CDR1 and CDR2 sequences are SNHLY and FYNNEI. The CDR3 coding sequence is TGTGCCAGCAGTGAGCGGCCGAACACCGGGGAGCTGTTTTTT. Amino acids: CASSERPNTGELFF.